The rows below give T cell receptor beta chains drawn from one sample of a study of blood T cells in healthy people across ages. TCRdb independently ran MiXCR on the 5' RACE reads; one entry per CDR3 protein. Among about 800,000 distinct CDR3 sequences listed, around 25% were seen once. These data also featured in a second study, about T cells of mothers and their children.

Material: blood. The receptors come from a boy aged 5-17 years in good health. The CDR3 runs from the conserved cysteine through the conserved F or W.

TRBV10-3,TRBJ2-1,CAISLDYNEQFF
TRBV12-5,TRBJ2-1,CASGLMGLAQFF
TRBV20-1,TRBJ2-7,CSARVRYTGWVAPDQYEQYF
TRBV28,TRBJ1-2,CASSLPTSYGYTF
TRBV27,-,CASSLGTVDYEQYF
TRBV3-1,TRBJ1-1,CASSRGQYTEAFF
TRBV11-2,TRBJ1-1,CASSLAGQGNAAAFF
TRBV18,TRBJ2-7,CASSSRVPDEQYF
TRBV4-3,TRBJ1-1,CASSQQQGLLSEAFF
TRBV29-1,TRBJ2-5,CSVARGTQETQYF
TRBV12-3/TRBV12-4,TRBJ2-5,CASGNLRDRGETQYF
TRBV15,TRBJ2-5,CATSRGEGTQYF
TRBV7-8,TRBJ2-7,CASSPPAGTGEQYF
TRBV9,TRBJ2-5,CASSVGGFSEEAQYF
TRBV10-2,TRBJ2-5,CASSEPGHFGETQYF
TRBV7-2,TRBJ1-2,CASSFSADYGYTF
TRBV20-1,TRBJ2-7,CSAGDWSYEQYF
TRBV5-4,TRBJ2-1,CASSFRVAGDNEQFF
TRBV11-2,TRBJ2-5,CASTQGLAGETQYF
TRBV27,TRBJ2-7,CASSQTGVGQYF
TRBV29-1,TRBJ2-7,CSVAADTYEQYF
TRBV20-1,TRBJ1-5,CSAQGTDSNQPQHF
TRBV7-9,TRBJ1-5,CASSLGVGGDQPQHF
TRBV20-1,TRBJ2-5,CSARANTDSQETQYF
TRBV20-1,TRBJ1-1,CSARAQGLVTDTEAFF
TRBV7-9,TRBJ2-5,CASSPPAGRAQETQYF
TRBV12-3/TRBV12-4,TRBJ2-7,CASSLQAGNYEQYF
TRBV5-1,TRBJ2-7,CASSLAPRYEQYF
TRBV18,TRBJ2-4,CASSRQGQLNIQYF
TRBV7-6,TRBJ2-3,CASSSLGGTSTDTQYF
TRBV7-2,TRBJ2-1,CASSTMTGYNEQFF
TRBV28,TRBJ1-2,CASSSLGYTF
TRBV5-1,TRBJ2-2,CASSFRTGAGELFF
TRBV13,TRBJ2-5,CASSAEETQYF
TRBV20-1,TRBJ2-7,CSVTGTGREQYF
TRBV28,TRBJ1-5,CASSFRDRGVQPQHF
TRBV27,TRBJ2-7,CASSLLGDRGPYEQYF
TRBV24-1,TRBJ2-5,CATSDGVTQYF
TRBV6-5,TRBJ2-1,CASSNRDSLYNEQFF
TRBV5-1,-,CASSLGSWYNEQFF
TRBV6-2/TRBV6-3,TRBJ1-5,CASGPLGGNQPQHF
TRBV12-3/TRBV12-4,TRBJ1-6,CASSFGTGNSPLHF
TRBV5-6,TRBJ2-1,CASSLGGSVNEQFF